The rows below give T cell receptor beta chains drawn from one sample of a study of blood T cell repertoires in COVID-19. Here immunoSEQ multiplex PCR was the method, and the copy in TCRdb shows in-frame clones only, minus some. In the table there are 87,000 or so clones, about 85% of which are singletons. The source material was peripheral blood. These receptors came from a woman aged 80 or over with COVID-19, enrolled during active disease. The CDR3 runs from the conserved cysteine through the conserved F or W. Only some rows state a clone size, as once, few, many or a class for expanded clones.

>NA|TRBV18|TRBJ1-5
CASSPRAGDQPQHF
>NA|TRBV5-1|TRBJ1-3
CASSFGDRYRSGNTIYF
>NA|TRBV12-3/TRBV12-4|TRBJ2-3
CASMAGFTDTQYF
>few|TRBV10-3|TRBJ2-3
CAISVLAGGADTQYF
>NA|TRBV18|TRBJ2-7
CASSPVGAGEQYF
>NA|TRBV2|TRBJ2-5
CASSEVRETQYF
>NA|TRBV27|TRBJ2-1
CASSYRTGHNEQFF
>NA|TRBV11-3|TRBJ2-5
CASSRTSLETQYF
>NA|TRBV7-9|TRBJ2-3
CASSQPTGVTDTQYF
>NA|TRBV5-1|TRBJ2-3
CASSLAELGTDTQYF
>NA|TRBV7-2|TRBJ2-3
CASSSLAGGLGGTQYF
>once|TRBV18|TRBJ1-4
CASSRNRGEKLFF
>once|TRBV7-9|TRBJ2-5
CASSFTGTGGETQYF
>NA|TRBV2|TRBJ1-3
CASSRGDRGLGNTIYF
>few|TRBV2|TRBJ1-1
CASRREGQGNTEAFF
>NA|TRBV10-3|TRBJ2-2
CAISGYRTNTGELFF
>once|TRBV5-6|TRBJ1-1
CASSFGTTEAFF
>NA|TRBV5-6|TRBJ2-5
CASSWWQIQETQYF
>NA|TRBV30|TRBJ1-2
CAWSTGTGDRYTF
>once|TRBV19|TRBJ2-5
CASSSLPIQETQYF
>NA|TRBV6-2/TRBV6-3|TRBJ1-1
CASSSYTEAFF
>NA|TRBV7-2|TRBJ2-2
CASSTTTGLGSGELFF
>NA|TRBV19|TRBJ1-1
CASSGGRASEAFF
>NA|TRBV24-1|TRBJ2-1
CATSVGRAFGGEQFF
>few|TRBV2|TRBJ1-5
CASSEGAGNQPQHF
>NA|TRBV27|TRBJ2-7
CASRRASGAYEQYF
>NA|TRBV4-3|TRBJ1-6
CASSQDRYSGSPLHF
>NA|TRBV18|TRBJ1-2
CASSPLDSSYGYTF
>NA|TRBV2|TRBJ2-7
CASSVMAGYYEQYF
>NA|TRBV11-3|TRBJ2-7
CASSLRGSNEQYF
>NA|TRBV10-1|TRBJ2-2
CATQRAGATPINTGELFF
>NA|TRBV2|TRBJ1-5
CASSGQGIRQPQHF
>NA|TRBV9|TRBJ2-7
CASSGGGYEQYF
>once|TRBV5-1|TRBJ2-1
CASSPRTGGWINEQFF